This is a list of T cell receptor beta chains from one sample in a study of PD-1 blockade in classical Hodgkin lymphoma. TCRdb keeps only in-frame clones here, not all; method: immunoSEQ multiplex PCR. The table lists about 21,000 clones, roughly 70% of them singletons. This material consisted of peripheral blood mononuclear cells (PBMCs), taken at baseline. These receptors all stem from a human donor with classical Hodgkin lymphoma. Each CDR3 is given with its conserved first and last residue. D genes are given only for firm matches. Some rows mark clone size as missing; the rest say once, few, many or name a class of expanded clone.

D,J,size,V,DNA,CDR3
-,TRBJ2-7,-,TRBV29-1,TGCAGCGTTGCCATAACAACCGGCTACGAGCAGTACTTC,CSVAITTGYEQYF
-,TRBJ1-1,-,TRBV5-1,TGCGCCAGCAGTCCGGGAGCCATGAACACTGAAGCTTTCTTT,CASSPGAMNTEAFF
-,TRBJ1-4,-,TRBV6-1,TGTGCCAGCAGTCTCACCGGGACCAAACTCGAAAAACTGTTTTTT,CASSLTGTKLEKLFF
TRBD2,TRBJ2-2,-,TRBV5-1,TGCGCCAGCAGCGGACTAGCGTCAAGCACCGGGGAGCTGTTTTTT,CASSGLASSTGELFF
-,TRBJ1-1,-,TRBV25-1,TGTGCCAGCAAGTTGAACACTGAAGCTTTCTTT,CASKLNTEAFF
-,TRBJ2-1,-,TRBV29-1,TGCAGCGTTGTGGGTGCCAATGAGCAGTTCTTC,CSVVGANEQFF
-,TRBJ1-2,once,TRBV28,TGTGCCAGCAGTTTAATAGAGGGGTCGGTCGGCTACACCTTC,CASSLIEGSVGYTF
TRBD1,TRBJ2-7,-,TRBV6-5,TGTGCCAGCAGTTTGGGACAGGCACCTACGAAGCAGTACTTC,CASSLGQAPTKQYF
TRBD1,TRBJ1-1,-,TRBV10-2,TGCGCCAGCAGTGAGTCTAGGGGGCTTCTGAACACTGAAGCTTTCTTT,CASSESRGLLNTEAFF
-,TRBJ2-7,-,TRBV18,TGTGCCAGCTCACCCACCATCACAGGGACCTACGAGCAGTACTTC,CASSPTITGTYEQYF
-,TRBJ2-3,-,TRBV5-1,TGCGCCAGCTCGACAGGCCCACCCACAGATACGCAGTATTTT,CASSTGPPTDTQYF
-,TRBJ2-1,-,TRBV10-1,TGCGCCAGCAGTGAGTATAGCGGCCACTACAATGAGCAGTTCTTC,CASSEYSGHYNEQFF
-,TRBJ1-1,-,TRBV28,TGTGCCAGCAGTTTGGATCCAGGAGCTGAAGCTTTCTTT,CASSLDPGAEAFF
-,TRBJ2-7,-,TRBV5-4,TGTGCCAGCAGCTTGGCCACGGGGCGCGACGAGCAGTACTTC,CASSLATGRDEQYF
-,TRBJ2-3,-,TRBV5-4,TGTGCCAGCAGCTTGGTCGGGGATACGCAGTATTTT,CASSLVGDTQYF
-,TRBJ1-4,-,TRBV28,TGTGCCAGCAGTTTATTGACGGGGGCGGGTAATGAAAAACTGTTTTTT,CASSLLTGAGNEKLFF
-,TRBJ1-3,-,TRBV28,TGTGCCAGCAGTTGGAGGGAGGCTGGAAACACCATATATTTT,CASSWREAGNTIYF
TRBD1,TRBJ2-7,-,TRBV28,TGTGCCACCACCGGGACAGGGGCCTACGAGCAGTACTTC,CATTGTGAYEQYF
-,TRBJ2-1,-,TRBV30,TGTGCCTGGAGTGTAAAGGGTTGGTCCTACAATGAGCAGTTCTTC,CAWSVKGWSYNEQFF